This TCR beta chain was recovered during a study of blood T cells in healthy people across ages. Turning to the study itself: Template switching recovered approximately one barcoded beta molecule for every two T cells. Whole-study findings and limits: Roughly linear age-related decline in beta diversity appeared, significant by age about 40.

A J-beta primer mix and a sample-barcoded 5' primer were used in a second PCR of roughly 7 to 12 cycles. Every sample gave at least 3 million paired-end reads containing CDR3. TCRdb re-analysed the 5' RACE reads in MiXCR, keeping a single row per CDR3 protein. Of around 700,000 distinct CDR3 sequences listed, roughly 25% are singletons. The CDR3 is made up of 14 amino acids. The germline V gene encodes CDR1 KGHSH and CDR2 LQKENI. This clonotype was seen a few times. Its antigen is unknown. These sequences were also reported in another study, on T cells of mothers and their children. That study reports: Donation came from a few healthy Caucasian mothers together with their six children.

The sequencing sample was made of blood. This chain connects TRBV18 to TRBJ2-5, with 9 positions matching TRBD1. The J call may be incorrect, as the DNA end agrees better with TRBJ2-1. This sequence originates from a boy between 10 and 17 years old in good health. The CDR3 DNA sequence: TGTGCCAGCTCATCCGGGACAGGGTCCGGTGAGCAGTTCTTC. As protein: CASSSGTGSGEQFF.